The 22 T cell receptor beta chains listed next were all sequenced from one sample in a study. TCRdb re-called the 5' RACE reads with MiXCR, one entry per CDR3 protein. This repertoire shows fewer than 15,000 distinct CDR3 sequences, 23% found once; its top ten account for less than 4%. What was sequenced was naive CD4+ T cells sorted from blood. Noted subset: naive CD4+ T cells, CD4+CD45RA+CD25-. The receptors derive from a female donor with breast cancer.

This clonotype was counted many times. The chain carries TRBV20-1 and TRBJ1-5; no clear D gene. Germline CDR1 and CDR2: DFQATT and SNEGSKA (reference sequence). V was cut by 1 base and J by 4 bases, with 8 bases left in between. There are 13 residues in the CDR3. Here the CDR3 reads CSARGRANQPQHF. The CDR3 nucleotides read TGCAGTGCTAGAGGCAGAGCAAATCAGCCCCAGCATTTT.

Note on this clonotype: This may arise from a read error, as a much more abundant clone is one base away. This sequence joins TRBV2 and TRBJ1-1; possibly TRBD1 for D (6 bases). Germline loops: CDR1 SNHLY, CDR2 FYNNEI. V lost 4 bases and J 4 bases, leaving 13 bases between the germline ends. The CDR3 has 14 residues. As DNA, the CDR3 is TGTGCCAGCAGTGTGTGGGGGCGGGTCACTGAAGCTTTCTTT. Its protein is CASSVWGRVTEAFF.

In its sample, this clonotype is medium-sized. This sequence joins TRBV5-1 and TRBJ2-1, with 7 bases fitting TRBD1. With 0 bases clipped from V and 4 bases from J, the junction kept 10 bases outside the gene matches. This CDR3 spans 17 amino acids. Germline V gene lookup returns CDR1 SGHRS and CDR2 YFSETQ. The CDR3 DNA sequence: TGCGCCAGCAGCTTGGCCCCCGGGACAGTTTTGTACAATGAGCAGTTCTTC. Its translation is CASSLAPGTVLYNEQFF.

By share, this clonotype counts as medium-sized (0.01 to 0.1%). This chain connects TRBV18 to TRBJ2-5, with D unclear. This CDR3 is built from 12 residues. V was pared by 3 bases and J by 2 bases, with 4 bases between. Germline CDR1 KGHSH, CDR2 LQKENI. CDR3 sequence reads: CASSPHQETQYF. CDR3 nucleotide sequence: TGTGCCAGCTCACCGCATCAAGAGACCCAGTACTTC.

As concerns this clonotype: A much larger clone sits a single nucleotide away, making a read error possible. V usage is TRBV4-1 and J usage is TRBJ2-7; a possible D gene is TRBD2 (5 bases). This CDR3 is 14 amino acids long. Trimming stripped 2 bases from V and 1 base from J, with 9 bases between. Germline V gene data show CDR1 as MGHRA and CDR2 as YSYEKL. The CDR3 loop is CASSQPKRSYEQYF. The DNA of the CDR3 is TGCGCCAGCAGCCAACCCAAGCGGTCCTACGAGCAGTACTTC.

The table lists this clonotype with many counts. The gene calls are TRBV9 and TRBJ2-3; TRBD1 aligns across 9 bases. In germline, CDR1 is SGDLS, CDR2 YYNGEE. The junction had 7 bases not matched to a gene; V was cut back by 1 base and J by 4 bases. CDR3 length: 16 amino acids. CDR3 nucleotide sequence: TGTGCCAGCAGCGTACTCGGGACAGGGTTCGCAGATACGCAGTATTTT. Translating gives CASSVLGTGFADTQYF.

This clonotype rates as medium-sized. V gene TRBV29-1 combines with J gene TRBJ2-7, with 14 bases identical to TRBD2. The germline CDR1 and CDR2 sequences are SQVTM and ANQGSEA. There are 13 residues in the CDR3. With 4 bases clipped from V and 4 bases from J, the junction kept 0 bases outside the gene matches. CDR3 nucleotide sequence: TGCAGCGTTGGGACTAGCGGGGGGTACGAGCAGTACTTC. Protein: CSVGTSGGYEQYF.

In this sample, this clonotype turned up a few times. The chain uses TRBV19 and TRBJ2-6; a possible D gene is TRBD1 (6 bases). The CDR3 contains 16 residues. The germline V gene encodes CDR1 LNHDA and CDR2 SQIVND (reference sequence). V was trimmed by 5 bases and J by 1 base, leaving 12 bases between them. The CDR3 loop is CASSSRGYSGANVLTF. The CDR3 DNA reads as TGTGCCAGTAGTTCAAGGGGGTATTCTGGGGCCAACGTCCTGACTTTC.

The V gene is TRBV5-1, the J gene TRBJ2-7; tentative D call: TRBD2 (6 bases). The germline gives CDR1 SGHRS, CDR2 YFSETQ. V was cut by 4 bases and J by 0 bases, with 11 bases left in between. There are 14 residues in the CDR3. CDR3: CASSQGTFSYEQYF. Here the CDR3 DNA reads TGCGCCAGCAGCCAAGGGACTTTCTCCTACGAGCAGTACTTC.

Points on this clonotype: A much larger clone sits a single nucleotide away, making a read error possible. J is TRBJ1-2 and V is TRBV12-3 or TRBV12-4; no firm D call. CDR3 size: 14 residues. The V and J ends lost 3 bases and 0 bases respectively, with 8 bases between them. CDR3 loop: CASSFGCTNYGYTF. The CDR3 nucleotides are TGTGCCAGCAGTTTTGGGTGCACTAACTATGGCTACACCTTC.

This clonotype came up a few times. The J gene is TRBJ1-1, the V gene TRBV19; D ambiguous. The germline V and J ends were trimmed by 5 bases and 7 bases, with 11 bases remaining between them. This CDR3 comprises 12 residues. CDR1 is LNHDA and CDR2 is SQIVND in the germline V gene (reference sequence). The CDR3 DNA reads TGTGCCAGTAGTTTCTCAACCCGTGAAGCTTTCTTT. Translation gives CASSFSTREAFF.

The V call is TRBV6-1, the J call TRBJ2-5; D is undetermined. V lost 7 bases to trimming and J lost 1 base, with 10 bases between them. Per the germline V gene, CDR1 is MNHNS and CDR2 is SASEGT. The CDR3 has 13 amino acids. The CDR3 region is CASTLTLQETQYF. CDR3 sequence (DNA): TGTGCCAGCACCCTTACACTCCAAGAGACCCAGTACTTC.

This clonotype appeared many times. V and J are TRBV28 and TRBJ1-2; perhaps TRBD1 as D (5 bases). Trimming shortened V by 4 bases and J by 3 bases, and 15 bases separated the two germline ends. This CDR3 comprises 15 residues. Per germline, CDR1 MDHEN and CDR2 SYDVKM. CDR3 bases: TGTGCCAGCAGTTCCACCGGGACTCTCCACTATGGCTACACCTTC. Protein sequence: CASSSTGTLHYGYTF.

This clonotype was found a few times. The J gene is TRBJ2-1, the V gene TRBV6-6; TRBD2 aligns across 11 bases. V lost 6 bases to trimming and J lost 7 bases; unmatched junction nucleotides: 8. This CDR3 is built from 15 residues. Germline V gene data show CDR1 as MNHNY and CDR2 as SVGAGI (reference sequence). This CDR3 reads CASRNSWTSGNEQFF. The CDR3 coding sequence is TGTGCCAGCAGAAACTCCTGGACTAGCGGGAATGAGCAGTTCTTC.

The J gene is TRBJ2-2, the V gene TRBV12-3 or TRBV12-4, with 9 bases aligning to TRBD1. V lost 1 base to trimming and J lost 5 bases; unmatched junction nucleotides: 2. The CDR3 has 15 residues. The CDR3 protein is CASSLDRGRTGELFF. For the CDR3, the DNA is TGTGCCAGCAGTTTAGACAGGGGGCGAACCGGGGAGCTGTTTTTT.

This clonotype came up many times. The chain uses TRBV6-5 and TRBJ1-5, with 7 bases fitting TRBD1. CDR1 is MNHEY, CDR2 SVGAGI, per germline. The CDR3 is 16 residues long. Losses at the gene ends were 6 bases for V and 0 bases for J; bases not matched to a gene: 8. CDR3 in amino acids: CASRPGTDYSNQPQHF. The CDR3 region has the DNA TGTGCCAGCAGACCCGGGACAGACTATAGCAATCAGCCCCAGCATTTT.

In its sample, this clonotype is medium-sized. The chain links TRBV29-1 to TRBJ1-2, with D perhaps matching TRBD1 (6 bases). Germline V gene sequence: CDR1 SQVTM, CDR2 ANQGSEA. The CDR3 loop spans 14 amino acids. V lost 5 bases and J 7 bases, leaving 20 bases between the germline ends. In DNA form, the CDR3 reads TGCAGCGTTTTTACCCACACTGGCAGGGGTGGCTACACCTTC. It is translated as CSVFTHTGRGGYTF.

This clonotype occurred a few times. This may stem from a read error, because a much larger clone lies one nucleotide away. This chain uses TRBV6-1 with TRBJ2-7; D is uncertain. V was clipped by 6 bases and J by 3 bases, with 9 bases between them. This CDR3 is 12 amino acids long. Germline CDR1 reads MNHNS; CDR2 reads SASEGT. Here the CDR3 DNA reads TGTGCCAGCAGCAACGGCCTCTACGAGCAGTACTTC. It encodes CASSNGLYEQYF.

This chain joins TRBV6-5 and TRBJ2-1, with D possibly matching TRBD2 (5 bases). With 5 bases removed from V and 4 bases from J, the gap between germline ends came to 18 bases. The CDR3 has 16 amino acids. The germline V gene encodes CDR1 MNHEY and CDR2 SVGAGI. Here the CDR3 reads CASSPPGIGVYNEQFF. The CDR3 DNA reads TGTGCCAGCAGTCCGCCCGGGATTGGAGTGTACAATGAGCAGTTCTTC.

About this clonotype: This clone may be a read error of a much larger clone one base away. The chain has TRBV7-7 and TRBJ2-1, with TRBD2 as a possible D gene (6 bases). CDR3 size: 16 residues. Looked up from germline, CDR1 is SSHAT and CDR2 is FNYEAQ (reference sequence). V gave up 5 bases and J gave up 6 bases, with 20 bases separating them. CDR3 loop: CASSPGLPGASNEQFF. The CDR3 region has the DNA TGTGCCAGCAGCCCTGGACTACCGGGAGCCAGCAATGAGCAGTTCTTC.

This clonotype showed up many times. The chain has TRBV6-5 and TRBJ1-4; D call uncertain. CDR1 is MNHEY, CDR2 SVGAGI, per germline. Trimming cost V 6 bases and J 0 bases, with 8 bases left between them. The CDR3 sequence is 14 residues long. The CDR3 sequence is CASSSGATNEKLFF. The CDR3 bases are TGTGCCAGCAGCTCAGGCGCAACTAATGAAAAACTGTTTTTT.

In its sample, this clonotype was seen many times. The chain has TRBV3-1 and TRBJ2-7; 8 bases align to TRBD1. Germline V gene lookup returns CDR1 LGHDT and CDR2 YNNKEL (reference sequence). V lost 4 bases to trimming and J lost 1 base; unmatched junction nucleotides: 3. CDR3 length: 14 residues. The CDR3 reads CASSLGQGSYEQYF. The DNA of the CDR3 is TGTGCCAGCAGCCTTGGACAGGGTTCCTACGAGCAGTACTTC.